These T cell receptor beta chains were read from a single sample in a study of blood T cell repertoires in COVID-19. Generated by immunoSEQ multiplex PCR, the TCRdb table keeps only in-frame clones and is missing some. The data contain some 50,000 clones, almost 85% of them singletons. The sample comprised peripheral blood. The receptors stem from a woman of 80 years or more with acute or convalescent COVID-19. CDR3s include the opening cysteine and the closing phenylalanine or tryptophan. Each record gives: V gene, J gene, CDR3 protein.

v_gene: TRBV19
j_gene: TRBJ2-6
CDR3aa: CASSGRFREVTRSSGANVLTF

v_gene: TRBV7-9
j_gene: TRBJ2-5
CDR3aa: CASSWRTSGGNKETQYF

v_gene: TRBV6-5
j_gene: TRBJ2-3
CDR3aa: CASSYNRTGGPDTQYF

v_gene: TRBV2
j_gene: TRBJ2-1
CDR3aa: CASRASGRAYNEQFF

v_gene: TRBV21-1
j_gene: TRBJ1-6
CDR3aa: CASSKGRQGSSYNSPLHF

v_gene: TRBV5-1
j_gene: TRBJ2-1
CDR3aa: CASSIGQGNNEQFF

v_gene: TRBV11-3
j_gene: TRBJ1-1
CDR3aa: CASSLERRINAGPVNTEAFF

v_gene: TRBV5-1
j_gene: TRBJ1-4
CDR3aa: CASSSGQGREKLFF

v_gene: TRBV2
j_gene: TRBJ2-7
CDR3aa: CASRVRVSRSYEQYF

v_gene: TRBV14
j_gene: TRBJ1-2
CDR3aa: CASSQADGIYGYTF

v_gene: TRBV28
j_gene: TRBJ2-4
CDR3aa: CASSFRGGPPHF

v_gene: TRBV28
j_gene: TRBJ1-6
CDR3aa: CASRNSYNSPLHF

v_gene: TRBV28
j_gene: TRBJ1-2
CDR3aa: CASRGGQAYGYTF

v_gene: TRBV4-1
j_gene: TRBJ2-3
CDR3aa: CASSQETSGGAVDTQYF

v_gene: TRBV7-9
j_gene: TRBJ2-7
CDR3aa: CASSSAGTVQYF

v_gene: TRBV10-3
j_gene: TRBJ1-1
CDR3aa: CAISESFLEGTEAFF

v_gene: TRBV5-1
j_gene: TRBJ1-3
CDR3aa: CASGEDAGGNTIYF

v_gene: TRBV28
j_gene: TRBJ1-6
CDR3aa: CASSLEGSGNSPLHF

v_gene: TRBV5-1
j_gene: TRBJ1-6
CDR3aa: CASSLDRANSPLHF

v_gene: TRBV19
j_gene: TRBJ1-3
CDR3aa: CASIPKGQATHGNTIYF

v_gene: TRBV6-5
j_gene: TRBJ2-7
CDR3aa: CASSSWTLLTYEQYF

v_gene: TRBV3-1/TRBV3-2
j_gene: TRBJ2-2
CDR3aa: CASSQRLTGELFF

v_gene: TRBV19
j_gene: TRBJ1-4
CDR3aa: CASSIPGINEKLFF